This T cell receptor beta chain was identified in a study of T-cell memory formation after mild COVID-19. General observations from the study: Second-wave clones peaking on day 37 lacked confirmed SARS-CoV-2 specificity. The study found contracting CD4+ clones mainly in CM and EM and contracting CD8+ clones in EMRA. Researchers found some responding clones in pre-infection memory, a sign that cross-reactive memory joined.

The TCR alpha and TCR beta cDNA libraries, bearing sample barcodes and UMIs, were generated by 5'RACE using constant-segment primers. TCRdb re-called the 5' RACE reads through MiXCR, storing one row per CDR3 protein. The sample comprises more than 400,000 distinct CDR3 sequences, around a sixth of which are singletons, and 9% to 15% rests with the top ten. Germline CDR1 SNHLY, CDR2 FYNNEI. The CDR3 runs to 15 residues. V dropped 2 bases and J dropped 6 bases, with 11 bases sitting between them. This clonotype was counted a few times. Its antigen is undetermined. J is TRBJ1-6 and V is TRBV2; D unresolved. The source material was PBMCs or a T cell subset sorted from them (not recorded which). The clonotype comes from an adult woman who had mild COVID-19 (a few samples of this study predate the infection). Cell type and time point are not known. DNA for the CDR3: TGTGCCAGCAGTGAACTGGGAAGGAGTAATTCACCCCTCCACTTT. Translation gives CASSELGRSNSPLHF. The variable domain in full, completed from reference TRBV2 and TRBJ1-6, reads EPEVTQTPSHQVTQMGQEVILRCVPISNHLYFYWYRQILGQKVEFLVSFYNNEISEKSEIFDDQFSVERPDGSNFTLKIRSTKLEDSAMYFCASSELGRSNSPLHFGNGTRLTVT.